This T cell receptor beta chain was observed in a study of T cells in Graves' hyperthyroidism and ophthalmopathy. Study details: Blood was drawn when the patient was first diagnosed and still untreated.

This clonotype appeared many times. The antigen remains unidentified. Participants, patients aged 18 to 65, had newly diagnosed hyperthyroidism with a duration under 2 months. Clinical symptoms, serum thyroxine, TRAb, thyroid ultrasound and orbital computed tomography informed diagnoses. Study-wide results and caveats: Ophthalmopathy was distinguished from stable hyperthyroidism by 13 V-J signatures.

Authors of the study amplified TCR beta CDR3 regions from RNA transcripts. The study used the HTBI primer set for a first-round RT-PCR of the TCR CDR3. TCRdb re-derived calls from the multiplex PCR reads in MiXCR, one entry per CDR3 protein. The profile shows around 520,000 distinct CDR3 sequences, around 15% of them singletons. The clonotype comes from a woman aged 40-49 years with Graves' hyperthyroidism. Sequencing was performed on blood.

CDR3 coding DNA: TGTGCCAGCAGCTCCCACACCGATTCCTACGAGCAGTACTTC. Protein: CASSSHTDSYEQYF. The chain has TRBV7-9 and TRBJ2-7; D is uncertain. This CDR3 is 14 amino acids long. CDR1 and CDR2 (germline): SEHNR, FQNEAQ (reference sequence). The V gene lost 4 bases and the J gene lost 1 base, with 11 bases spanning the gap.